This entry features one T cell receptor beta chain sequence. This entry comes from a study of CD8 T cells in Susac syndrome. The RNA input was roughly 0.5 to 1 ug, and it was reverse transcribed with random hexamers. TCRdb analysed the immunoSEQ multiplex PCR reads with MiXCR anew, one entry per CDR3 protein. Of roughly 60,000 distinct CDR3 sequences listed, around 90% are singletons. The CDR3 consists of 14 residues. The V and J ends lost 3 bases and 1 base respectively, with 7 bases between them. Germline values: CDR1 MNHEY, CDR2 SMNVEV (reference sequence). V gene TRBV27 combines with J gene TRBJ1-5; D uncertain. The receptor was isolated from a human donor in good health. Sequencing used CD8+ T cells from PBMCs. CDR3 nucleotide sequence: TGTGCCAGCAGTTTTGGCGGAAGCAATCAGCCCCAGCATTTT. It translates to CASSFGGSNQPQHF.